This entry lists 9 T cell receptor beta chains sequenced from one sample in a study of vaccination effects on CD4 cells after COVID-19. The antigens of these receptors remain unknown. Before sequencing, viral peptide pools were used by the ViraFEST assay to expand antigen-specific CD4+ T cells. After less than 11 days in culture, the CD4+ T cells were isolated. Vaccine recipients, nucleocapsid antibody negative, had no prior SARS-CoV-2 infection. Generated by immunoSEQ multiplex PCR, the TCRdb table keeps only in-frame clones and is missing some. The sample contains approximately 25,000 clones, 72% of which appear only once. This specimen consisted of CD4+ T cells from PBMCs cultured with SARS-CoV-2 spike peptides, obtained before COVID-19 vaccination. These receptors were taken from a human donor who received a COVID-19 vaccine.

The rearrangement uses TRBV4-1 and TRBJ1-1; D unresolved. The CDR3 loop spans 17 amino acids. The ends were cut back, 8 bases at V and 5 bases at J, with 27 bases in the middle. Germline V gene sequence: CDR1 MGHRA, CDR2 YSYEKL. The CDR3, as DNA: TGCGCCAGCGGGAGTTCGGACTCGCTGGGATTTATTACTGAAGCTTTCTTT. Amino acid sequence: CASGSSDSLGFITEAFF.

This clone was observed a handful of times. This chain joins TRBV5-4 and TRBJ1-4, with D maybe TRBD1 (5 bases). The V gene's germline CDR1 is SGHNT and CDR2 YYREEE (reference sequence). Between the trimmed V and J ends, which lost 0 bases and 5 bases, there was a span of 14 bases. The CDR3 length is 16 residues. The CDR3 spells CASSLDGPGGNEKLFF. The CDR3 nucleotides read TGTGCCAGCAGCTTGGACGGGCCGGGGGGAAATGAAAAACTGTTTTTT.

The chain couples TRBV6-5 to TRBJ2-7, with TRBD1 matching 7 bases. The V gene end was trimmed by 6 bases and the J gene end by 7 bases; junction bases not matched to a gene: 12. Germline V gene data show CDR1 as MNHEY and CDR2 as SVGAGI. CDR3 size: 14 residues. The CDR3 reads CASRATQGRREQYF. DNA of the CDR3: TGTGCCAGCAGGGCGACACAGGGGCGCCGAGAGCAGTACTTC.

J is TRBJ1-1 and V is TRBV6-5, with D uncertain. V lost 8 bases, J lost 2 bases, and 18 bases lay in between. The CDR3 totals 15 residues. The germline V gene encodes CDR1 MNHEY and CDR2 SVGAGI. The CDR3 sequence: CASPPGGRSNTEAFF. In DNA form, the CDR3 reads TGTGCCAGCCCTCCGGGTGGGAGATCAAACACTGAAGCTTTCTTT.

The genes are TRBV4-1 and TRBJ1-2; no clear D. Trimming cost V 3 bases and J 8 bases, with 13 bases left between them. The germline CDR1 and CDR2 sequences are MGHRA and YSYEKL. The CDR3 sequence is 13 residues long. The CDR3 sequence is CASSQLQVRGYTF. The DNA of the CDR3 is TGCGCCAGCAGCCAGCTCCAGGTCCGCGGCTACACCTTC.

The chain joins TRBV7-9 to TRBJ1-1; tentative D call: TRBD1 (5 bases). The CDR3 consists of 13 residues. Germline values: CDR1 SEHNR, CDR2 FQNEAQ (reference sequence). Between the trimmed V and J ends, which lost 3 bases and 6 bases, there was a span of 11 bases. The CDR3 DNA sequence: TGTGCCAGCAGCTTGGCGGGGGGTTCTGAAGCTTTCTTT. It is translated as CASSLAGGSEAFF.

V and J are TRBV6-5 and TRBJ1-3, with D uncertain. CDR1 is MNHEY and CDR2 is SVGAGI in the germline V gene. CDR3 size: 15 residues. V gave up 4 bases and J gave up 2 bases, with 12 bases separating them. The CDR3 protein is CASSSAITAGNTIYF. CDR3 sequence (DNA): TGTGCCAGCAGTTCAGCGATAACCGCTGGAAACACCATATATTTT.

This chain uses TRBV27 with TRBJ1-5; D is undetermined. The length of the CDR3 is 16 residues. The V gene's germline CDR1 is MNHEY and CDR2 SMNVEV (reference sequence). Trimming removed 2 bases from V and 5 bases from J, with 16 bases in between. CDR3 sequence reads: CASSLTGRLRYQPQHF. CDR3 bases: TGTGCCAGCAGTTTAACGGGCCGCCTACGCTATCAGCCCCAGCATTTT.

The rearrangement links TRBV6-6 to TRBJ2-7, with 7 bases fitting TRBD1. The V gene end was trimmed by 6 bases and the J gene end by 6 bases; junction bases not matched to a gene: 8. The CDR3 runs to 13 residues. Germline CDR1 is MNHNY and CDR2 is SVGAGI (reference sequence). Here the CDR3 reads CASSLDRVGEQYF. The CDR3 DNA follows: TGTGCCAGCAGCCTAGACAGGGTTGGCGAGCAGTACTTC.